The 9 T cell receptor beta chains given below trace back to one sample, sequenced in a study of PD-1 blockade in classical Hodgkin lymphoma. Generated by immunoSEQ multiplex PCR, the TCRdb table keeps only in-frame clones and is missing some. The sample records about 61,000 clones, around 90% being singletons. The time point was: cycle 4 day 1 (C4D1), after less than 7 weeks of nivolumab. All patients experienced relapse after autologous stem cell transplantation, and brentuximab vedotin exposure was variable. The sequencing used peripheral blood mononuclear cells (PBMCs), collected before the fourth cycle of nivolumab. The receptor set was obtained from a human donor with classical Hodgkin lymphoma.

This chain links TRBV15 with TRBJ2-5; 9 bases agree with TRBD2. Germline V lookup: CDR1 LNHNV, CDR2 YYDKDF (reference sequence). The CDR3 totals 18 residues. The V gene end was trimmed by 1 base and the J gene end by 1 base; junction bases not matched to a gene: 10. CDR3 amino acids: CATSRGVWRGGFQETQYF. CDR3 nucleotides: TGTGCCACCAGCAGAGGAGTTTGGCGGGGGGGCTTCCAAGAGACCCAGTACTTC.

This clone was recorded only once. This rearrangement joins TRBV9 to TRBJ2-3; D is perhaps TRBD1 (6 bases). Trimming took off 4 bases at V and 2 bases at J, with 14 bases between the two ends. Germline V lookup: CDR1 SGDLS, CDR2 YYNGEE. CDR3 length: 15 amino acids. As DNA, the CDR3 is TGTGCCAGCAGCCTACAGGGACCTCCCACAGATACGCAGTATTTT. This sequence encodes CASSLQGPPTDTQYF.

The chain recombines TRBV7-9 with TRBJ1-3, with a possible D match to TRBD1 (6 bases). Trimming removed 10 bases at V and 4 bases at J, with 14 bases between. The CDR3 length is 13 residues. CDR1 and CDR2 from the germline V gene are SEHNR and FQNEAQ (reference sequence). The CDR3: CATEGGRGNTIYF. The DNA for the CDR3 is TGTGCCACCGAGGGGGGGCGCGGAAACACCATATATTTT. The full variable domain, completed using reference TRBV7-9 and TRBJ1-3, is DTGVSQNPRHKITKRGQNVTFRCDPISEHNRLYWYRQTLGQGPEFLTYFQNEAQLEKSRLLSDRFSAERPKGSFSTLEIQRTEQGDSAMYLCATEGGRGNTIYFGEGSWLTVV.

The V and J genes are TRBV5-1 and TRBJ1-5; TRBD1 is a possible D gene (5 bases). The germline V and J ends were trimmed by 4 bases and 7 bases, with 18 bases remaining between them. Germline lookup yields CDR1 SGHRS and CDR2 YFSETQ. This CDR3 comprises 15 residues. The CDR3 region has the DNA TGCGCCAGCAGCCCGGATGGGGCGCAGTACCAGCCCCAGCATTTT. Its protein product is CASSPDGAQYQPQHF.

The DNA of the CDR3 is TGTGCCAGCAGCTTGGACTATAACGACGAGCAGTACTTC. Residues: CASSLDYNDEQYF. V gene TRBV5-4 combines with J gene TRBJ2-7; D remains unclear. V was cut by 0 bases and J by 5 bases, with 9 bases left in between. CDR1 and CDR2 from the germline V gene are SGHNT and YYREEE (reference sequence). The CDR3 is 13 residues long. The entire variable domain, with the rest obtained from reference TRBV5-4 and TRBJ2-7, is as follows: ETGVTQSPTHLIKTRGQQVTLRCSSQSGHNTVSWYQQALGQGPQFIFQYYREEENGRGNFPPRFSGLQFPNYSSELNVNALELDDSALYLCASSLDYNDEQYFGPGTRLTVT.

CDR3 protein: CASSGGGSGNTIYF. The CDR3 nucleotides are TGCGCCAGCAGCGGGGGAGGATCTGGAAACACCATATATTTT. The genes are TRBV5-1 and TRBJ1-3; TRBD1 is a possible D gene (5 bases). The germline gives CDR1 SGHRS, CDR2 YFSETQ. Trimming shortened V by 4 bases and J by 1 base, and 9 bases separated the two germline ends. The CDR3 is made up of 14 amino acids.

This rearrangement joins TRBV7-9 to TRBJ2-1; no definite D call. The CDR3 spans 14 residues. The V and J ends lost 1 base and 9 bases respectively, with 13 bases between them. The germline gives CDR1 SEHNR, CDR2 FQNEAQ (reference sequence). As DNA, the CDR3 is TGTGCCAGCAGCTTAGAAGGTGCGGTGATTGAGCAGTTCTTC. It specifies CASSLEGAVIEQFF.

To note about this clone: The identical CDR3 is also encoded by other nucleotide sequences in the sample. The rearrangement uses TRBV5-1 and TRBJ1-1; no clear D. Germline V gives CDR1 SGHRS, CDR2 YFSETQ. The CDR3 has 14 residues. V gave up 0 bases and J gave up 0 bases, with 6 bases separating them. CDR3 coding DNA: TGCGCCAGCAGCTTGGATGTGATGAACACTGAAGCTTTCTTT. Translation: CASSLDVMNTEAFF.

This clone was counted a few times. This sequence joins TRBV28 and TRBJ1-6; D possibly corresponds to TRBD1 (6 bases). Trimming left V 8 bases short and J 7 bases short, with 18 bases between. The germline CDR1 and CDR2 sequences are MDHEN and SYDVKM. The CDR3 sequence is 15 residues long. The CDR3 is CASRYSGTQNSPLHF. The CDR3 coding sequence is TGTGCCAGCCGATATTCCGGGACACAAAATTCACCCCTCCACTTT. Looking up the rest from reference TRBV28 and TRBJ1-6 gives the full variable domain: DVKVTQSSRYLVKRTGEKVFLECVQDMDHENMFWYRQDPGLGLRLIYFSYDVKMKEKGDIPEGYSVSREKKERFSLILESASTNQTSMYLCASRYSGTQNSPLHFGNGTRLTVT.